This is a list of T cell receptor beta chains from one sample in a study of control samples from healthy donors and cancer patients. TCRdb's copy holds only in-frame clones and misses some; the assay was immunoSEQ multiplex PCR. The table records about 150,000 clones, 75% to 90% of them present only once. Sequencing was carried out using blood. The receptors originated from a man aged 25 to 45 in good health. CDR3s include the opening cysteine and the closing phenylalanine or tryptophan. A D gene is named only where the DNA matches it firmly. Some rows mark clone size as missing; the rest say once, few, many or name a class of expanded clone.

j_call: TRBJ2-1; clone_size: -; d_call: -; v_call: TRBV5-5; cdr3_aa: CASSTAETSYNEQFF; cdr3_nt: TGTGCCAGCAGCACAGCAGAGACCTCCTACAATGAGCAGTTCTTC
j_call: TRBJ2-2; clone_size: -; d_call: TRBD2; v_call: TRBV13; cdr3_aa: CASSLRLAGGTGELFF; cdr3_nt: TGTGCCAGCAGTCTTCGACTAGCGGGAGGGACCGGGGAGCTGTTTTTT
j_call: TRBJ2-7; clone_size: -; d_call: TRBD1; v_call: TRBV7-8; cdr3_aa: CASSRDRDYEQYF; cdr3_nt: TGTGCCAGCAGCCGGGACAGAGACTACGAGCAGTACTTC
j_call: TRBJ2-3; clone_size: -; d_call: -; v_call: TRBV3-1/TRBV3-2; cdr3_aa: CASSQDVGTRPTDTQYF; cdr3_nt: TGTGCCAGCAGCCAAGATGTTGGGACCCGCCCCACAGATACGCAGTATTTT
j_call: TRBJ2-7; clone_size: -; d_call: -; v_call: TRBV27; cdr3_aa: CASSPGLSYEQYF; cdr3_nt: TGTGCCAGCAGCCCGGGACTCAGTTACGAGCAGTACTTC
j_call: TRBJ2-2; clone_size: -; d_call: TRBD2; v_call: TRBV4-2; cdr3_aa: CASSQTRGGGELFF; cdr3_nt: TGTGCCAGCAGTCAAACCCGGGGGGGCGGGGAGCTGTTTTTT
j_call: TRBJ2-2; clone_size: -; d_call: -; v_call: TRBV14; cdr3_aa: CASSQVQGTGELFF; cdr3_nt: TGTGCCAGCAGCCAAGTCCAGGGCACCGGGGAGCTGTTTTTT
j_call: TRBJ2-7; clone_size: -; d_call: -; v_call: TRBV15; cdr3_aa: CATSRGGNTYEQYF; cdr3_nt: TGTGCCACCAGCAGAGGAGGGAACACTTACGAGCAGTACTTC
j_call: TRBJ1-5; clone_size: -; d_call: -; v_call: TRBV19; cdr3_aa: CASSIANQPQHF; cdr3_nt: TGTGCCAGTAGTATTGCAAATCAGCCCCAGCATTTT
j_call: TRBJ2-1; clone_size: -; d_call: TRBD1; v_call: TRBV24-1; cdr3_aa: CATSDMGTGGENEQFF; cdr3_nt: TGTGCCACCAGTGATATGGGGACAGGGGGGGAGAATGAGCAGTTCTTC
j_call: TRBJ2-2; clone_size: -; d_call: -; v_call: TRBV18; cdr3_aa: CASSRGTDSANTGELFF; cdr3_nt: TGTGCCAGCTCACGGGGGACGGACAGCGCGAACACCGGGGAGCTGTTTTTT
j_call: TRBJ2-7; clone_size: -; d_call: -; v_call: TRBV7-3; cdr3_aa: CASSSGAGPGEQYF; cdr3_nt: TGTGCCAGCAGCTCCGGGGCCGGGCCTGGCGAGCAGTACTTC
j_call: TRBJ1-5; clone_size: -; d_call: TRBD1; v_call: TRBV18; cdr3_aa: CASSPRQGANQPQHF; cdr3_nt: TGTGCCAGCTCACCCAGACAGGGTGCGAATCAGCCCCAGCATTTT
j_call: TRBJ2-4; clone_size: -; d_call: TRBD2; v_call: TRBV4-1; cdr3_aa: CASSQEPGLAGENIQYF; cdr3_nt: TGCGCCAGCAGCCAAGAGCCCGGGCTAGCGGGGGAAAACATTCAGTACTTC
j_call: TRBJ1-1; clone_size: -; d_call: -; v_call: TRBV4-3; cdr3_aa: CASSQSVGGGTEAFF; cdr3_nt: TGCGCCAGCAGCCAATCGGTCGGGGGAGGCACTGAAGCTTTCTTT
j_call: TRBJ2-2; clone_size: -; d_call: -; v_call: TRBV3-1/TRBV3-2; cdr3_aa: CASSQGDWSTGELFF; cdr3_nt: TGTGCCAGCAGCCAAGGAGATTGGAGCACCGGGGAGCTGTTTTTT
j_call: TRBJ2-3; clone_size: -; d_call: -; v_call: TRBV14; cdr3_aa: CASSQNPGNTQYF; cdr3_nt: TGTGCCAGCAGCCAGAATCCCGGTAATACGCAGTATTTT
j_call: TRBJ2-7; clone_size: -; d_call: -; v_call: TRBV9; cdr3_aa: CASSVGGISYEQYF; cdr3_nt: TGTGCCAGCAGCGTAGGCGGGATCTCCTACGAGCAGTACTTC
j_call: TRBJ2-7; clone_size: -; d_call: -; v_call: TRBV5-6; cdr3_aa: CASSRGDAYEQYF; cdr3_nt: TGTGCCAGCAGTCGCGGGGACGCCTACGAGCAGTACTTC
j_call: TRBJ2-7; clone_size: -; d_call: TRBD1; v_call: TRBV7-2; cdr3_aa: CASSNRQGNGEQYF; cdr3_nt: TGTGCCAGCAGCAACCGACAGGGTAACGGCGAGCAGTACTTC
j_call: TRBJ2-3; clone_size: once; d_call: TRBD2; v_call: TRBV7-3; cdr3_aa: CSHGRDTQYF; cdr3_nt: TGTAGCCACGGGAGGGATACGCAGTATTTT
j_call: TRBJ2-7; clone_size: -; d_call: TRBD1; v_call: TRBV24-1; cdr3_aa: CATSDPGQGVYEQYF; cdr3_nt: TGTGCCACCAGTGACCCCGGACAGGGGGTCTACGAGCAGTACTTC
j_call: TRBJ1-2; clone_size: -; d_call: -; v_call: TRBV6-6; cdr3_aa: CASTAGGGAVTYGYTF; cdr3_nt: TGTGCCAGCACCGCGGGGGGGGGCGCAGTGACCTATGGCTACACCTTC
j_call: TRBJ2-1; clone_size: -; d_call: -; v_call: TRBV2; cdr3_aa: CASTRLSVQFF; cdr3_nt: TGTGCCAGCACCCGCCTGAGTGTGCAGTTCTTC
j_call: TRBJ2-2; clone_size: -; d_call: -; v_call: TRBV19; cdr3_aa: CASQPLAGRAGELFF; cdr3_nt: TGTGCCAGCCAACCCTTAGCCGGGAGAGCCGGGGAGCTGTTTTTT
j_call: TRBJ2-2; clone_size: -; d_call: TRBD1; v_call: TRBV24-1; cdr3_aa: CATSDPGTAPGELFF; cdr3_nt: TGTGCCACCAGTGATCCCGGGACAGCCCCCGGGGAGCTGTTTTTT
j_call: TRBJ1-2; clone_size: -; d_call: -; v_call: TRBV5-4; cdr3_aa: CASSFWGGGYTF; cdr3_nt: TGTGCCAGCAGCTTCTGGGGAGGTGGCTACACCTTC
j_call: TRBJ2-3; clone_size: -; d_call: TRBD1; v_call: TRBV24-1; cdr3_aa: CATSDARQGGTDTQYF; cdr3_nt: TGTGCCACCAGTGACGCTCGACAGGGGGGAACAGATACGCAGTATTTT
j_call: TRBJ1-6; clone_size: -; d_call: -; v_call: TRBV6-1; cdr3_aa: CASSEVVPGLGNSPLHF; cdr3_nt: TGTGCCAGCAGTGAAGTAGTCCCCGGGTTGGGCAATTCACCCCTCCACTTT
j_call: TRBJ2-7; clone_size: -; d_call: TRBD2; v_call: TRBV3-1/TRBV3-2; cdr3_aa: CASSRGLPYEQYF; cdr3_nt: TGTGCCAGCAGCCGGGGACTACCCTACGAGCAGTACTTC
j_call: TRBJ1-2; clone_size: -; d_call: TRBD1; v_call: TRBV19; cdr3_aa: CASTKRTGEDYGYTF; cdr3_nt: TGTGCCAGTACCAAACGGACAGGGGAGGACTATGGCTACACCTTC
j_call: TRBJ2-2; clone_size: -; d_call: TRBD1; v_call: TRBV5-4; cdr3_aa: CASSLQGAGGELFF; cdr3_nt: TGTGCCAGCAGTTTACAGGGGGCGGGCGGGGAGCTGTTTTTT
j_call: TRBJ2-7; clone_size: -; d_call: TRBD2; v_call: TRBV27; cdr3_aa: CASSDVAGATYEQYF; cdr3_nt: TGTGCCAGCAGTGACGTAGCGGGAGCCACCTACGAGCAGTACTTC
j_call: TRBJ1-1; clone_size: -; d_call: -; v_call: TRBV6-2/TRBV6-3; cdr3_aa: CASSLHLHSEAFF; cdr3_nt: TGTGCCAGCAGTCTTCATTTACACTCTGAAGCTTTCTTT
j_call: TRBJ2-7; clone_size: -; d_call: TRBD2; v_call: TRBV5-1; cdr3_aa: CASSLVGRADRYF; cdr3_nt: TGCGCCAGCAGCTTGGTCGGGAGGGCCGATCGGTACTTC
j_call: TRBJ2-7; clone_size: -; d_call: -; v_call: TRBV30; cdr3_aa: CAWSSQGPYEQYF; cdr3_nt: TGTGCCTGGAGTAGTCAGGGACCCTACGAGCAGTACTTC
j_call: TRBJ2-7; clone_size: -; d_call: -; v_call: TRBV4-3; cdr3_aa: CASSQEAGMNSYEQYF; cdr3_nt: TGCGCCAGCAGCCAAGAAGCAGGGATGAATTCCTACGAGCAGTACTTC
j_call: TRBJ2-7; clone_size: -; d_call: TRBD2; v_call: TRBV5-4; cdr3_aa: CASSLVAGGHYEQYF; cdr3_nt: TGTGCCAGCAGCTTGGTAGCGGGGGGACACTACGAGCAGTACTTC
j_call: TRBJ2-7; clone_size: once; d_call: -; v_call: TRBV24-1; cdr3_aa: CATSEQGYEQYF; cdr3_nt: TGTGCCACCAGTGAACAGGGTTACGAGCAGTACTTC
j_call: TRBJ1-2; clone_size: -; d_call: -; v_call: TRBV27; cdr3_aa: CATQGPSPGYTF; cdr3_nt: TGTGCCACCCAGGGCCCCTCCCCCGGCTACACCTTC
j_call: TRBJ2-7; clone_size: -; d_call: -; v_call: TRBV30; cdr3_aa: CAWSVGGYEQYF; cdr3_nt: TGTGCCTGGAGTGTAGGAGGCTACGAGCAGTACTTC
j_call: TRBJ2-1; clone_size: -; d_call: -; v_call: TRBV9; cdr3_aa: CASSGRTLPREQFF; cdr3_nt: TGTGCCAGCAGCGGGCGGACCCTACCTCGGGAGCAGTTCTTC
j_call: TRBJ2-1; clone_size: few; d_call: TRBD1; v_call: TRBV5-3; cdr3_aa: CARSPNRVGAGVDRGMNEQFF; cdr3_nt: TGTGCCAGAAGCCCAAATAGGGTCGGCGCGGGAGTAGACAGGGGGATGAATGAGCAGTTCTTC
j_call: TRBJ2-5; clone_size: -; d_call: -; v_call: TRBV12-3/TRBV12-4; cdr3_aa: CASSLVETQYF; cdr3_nt: TGTGCCAGCAGTTTGGTAGAGACCCAGTACTTC
j_call: TRBJ2-1; clone_size: -; d_call: TRBD2; v_call: TRBV7-9; cdr3_aa: CASSLVGPSGSPSFF; cdr3_nt: TGTGCCAGCAGCTTAGTTGGCCCTAGCGGGAGTCCTTCGTTCTTC
j_call: TRBJ1-6; clone_size: -; d_call: -; v_call: TRBV5-1; cdr3_aa: CASSPAGGSTKSPLHF; cdr3_nt: TGCGCCAGCAGCCCGGCCGGGGGTTCCACGAAATCACCCCTCCACTTT
j_call: TRBJ1-5; clone_size: -; d_call: -; v_call: TRBV21-1; cdr3_aa: CASSVRDRDFQPQHF; cdr3_nt: TGTGCCAGCAGCGTCCGGGACAGGGATTTTCAGCCCCAGCATTTT
j_call: TRBJ1-5; clone_size: -; d_call: TRBD1; v_call: TRBV24-1; cdr3_aa: CATSDPRDRGNQPQHF; cdr3_nt: TGTGCCACCAGTGATCCCCGGGACAGGGGGAATCAGCCCCAGCATTTT
j_call: TRBJ2-1; clone_size: -; d_call: TRBD1; v_call: TRBV6-6; cdr3_aa: CASRVRGTGDYNEQFF; cdr3_nt: TGTGCCAGCAGGGTACGAGGGACAGGGGATTACAATGAGCAGTTCTTC
j_call: TRBJ2-3; clone_size: -; d_call: TRBD1; v_call: TRBV4-1; cdr3_aa: CASSLTGANTDTQYF; cdr3_nt: TGCGCCAGCAGTCTTACAGGGGCAAACACAGATACGCAGTATTTT
j_call: TRBJ1-2; clone_size: once; d_call: -; v_call: TRBV7-3; cdr3_aa: CASSLTVLDGYTF; cdr3_nt: TGTGCCAGCAGCTTGACAGTTTTAGATGGCTACACCTTC
j_call: TRBJ2-3; clone_size: once; d_call: TRBD2; v_call: TRBV7-6; cdr3_aa: CASSLARTSGRAADTQYF; cdr3_nt: TGTGCCAGCAGCTTAGCCCGGACTAGCGGGAGGGCCGCAGATACGCAGTATTTT
j_call: TRBJ2-1; clone_size: -; d_call: -; v_call: TRBV5-7; cdr3_aa: CASSYLGFYNEQFF; cdr3_nt: TGTGCCAGCAGCTATCTCGGATTCTACAATGAGCAGTTCTTC